This passage covers 31 T cell receptor beta chains from one sample sequenced in a study of T cell responses to AZD1222 COVID-19 vaccine. Only in-frame clones appear in the TCRdb table, and some are missing; sequencing was by immunoSEQ multiplex PCR. The top ten clones hold approximately 1% of a sample with approximately 150,000 clones, 85% to 95% of them seen once. Sample: peripheral blood, taken on day 0 of AZD1222 vaccination. The receptors stem from an adult in good health.

This sequence joins TRBV28 and TRBJ1-1; TRBD1 might be the D (6 bases). The CDR3 has 15 amino acids. CDR1 and CDR2 from the germline V gene are MDHEN and SYDVKM. Trimming took 4 bases from V and 6 from J, leaving 18 bases between them. This CDR3 is CASSSTGLIAAEAFF. The CDR3 DNA reads as TGTGCCAGCAGTTCTACAGGGCTTATCGCCGCTGAAGCTTTCTTT.

This clone appeared a few times. The chain links TRBV4-2 to TRBJ1-1; 9 nucleotides align to TRBD1. This CDR3 is built from 15 residues. Germline trimming cut 4 bases from V and 0 bases from J; bases unmatched to any gene: 3. From germline, CDR1 is LGHNA and CDR2 YNFKEQ. Here the CDR3 reads CASSRRTGVNTEAFF. In DNA form, the CDR3 reads TGTGCCAGCAGCCGCAGGACAGGGGTGAACACTGAAGCTTTCTTT.

The V call is TRBV5-1, the J call TRBJ2-3; D is unclear. Trimming removed 6 bases from V and 3 bases from J, with 14 bases in between. CDR1 SGHRS and CDR2 YFSETQ come from the germline V gene. This CDR3 has 14 amino acids. The DNA of the CDR3 is TGCGCCAGCACCCTCTACTCGGAAACAGATACGCAGTATTTT. Its protein product is CASTLYSETDTQYF.

This chain links TRBV3-1 (or the pseudogene TRBV3-2) with TRBJ2-7; possible D gene TRBD1, 6 bases. Germline V CDR1 and CDR2: LGHDT, YNNKEL (reference sequence). The V gene lost 2 bases and the J gene lost 7 bases, with 6 bases spanning the gap. This CDR3 has 11 residues. Written as DNA, the CDR3 is TGTGCCAGCAGCCAACAGGGGGAGCAGTACTTC. Encoded protein: CASSQQGEQYF.

This clone was seen once. The chain couples TRBV18 to TRBJ1-5; no reliable D call. Trimming pared 3 bases from V and 1 base from J, leaving 7 bases between. CDR1 KGHSH and CDR2 LQKENI come from the germline V gene. CDR3 size: 14 residues. CDR3 coding DNA: TGTGCCAGCTCACCTTCGGAAAGCAATCAGCCCCAGCATTTT. This sequence encodes CASSPSESNQPQHF.

The CDR3 DNA reads TGTGCCAGCAGCCCCGGACACGCCGGTTCACCCCTCCACTTT. Protein product: CASSPGHAGSPLHF. The V and J genes are TRBV5-6 and TRBJ1-6; perhaps TRBD1 as D (5 bases). Germline V gene data show CDR1 as SGHDT and CDR2 as YYEEEE. CDR3 size: 14 residues. With 4 bases removed from V and 9 bases from J, the gap between germline ends came to 14 bases.

Of note for this clone: A junction end diverges from the germline sequence, so it may reflect a read error. This rearrangement joins TRBV5-1 to TRBJ1-2; D call uncertain. The CDR3 is made up of 13 amino acids. Germline-derived CDR1 and CDR2 are SGHRS and YFSETQ. The CDR3 coding sequence is TGCGCCAGCAGGTTGGCAGGAAACTATGGCTACACCTTC. Translating gives CASRLAGNYGYTF.

V gene TRBV4-2 combines with J gene TRBJ2-4; D is undetermined. Germline values: CDR1 LGHNA, CDR2 YNFKEQ. The CDR3 is 12 residues long. The V gene lost 0 bases and the J gene lost 15 bases, with 12 bases spanning the gap. CDR3: CASSQDGYSPYF. DNA for the CDR3: TGTGCCAGCAGCCAAGATGGATACTCCCCGTACTTC.

V is TRBV11-3 and J is TRBJ2-7, with D possibly being TRBD1 (6 bases). This CDR3 has 14 amino acids. Germline-derived CDR1 and CDR2 are SGHNT and YENEEA. V was clipped by 1 base and J by 7 bases, with 14 bases between them. CDR3 loop: CASSLVARGGEQYF. The CDR3 DNA reads TGTGCCAGCAGCTTAGTTGCCAGGGGTGGGGAGCAGTACTTC.

V gene TRBV6-1 combines with J gene TRBJ2-7; D not certain. The CDR3 has 11 amino acids. Germline V gives CDR1 MNHNS, CDR2 SASEGT. Trimming took 3 bases from V and 3 from J, leaving 3 bases between them. CDR3: CASSDIYEQYF. The CDR3 DNA sequence: TGTGCCAGCAGTGATATCTACGAGCAGTACTTC.

V gene TRBV19 combines with J gene TRBJ2-4; the D gene is possibly TRBD1 (5 bases). From germline, CDR1 is LNHDA and CDR2 SQIVND (reference sequence). CDR3 size: 15 residues. The germline V and J ends were trimmed by 3 bases and 5 bases, with 14 bases remaining between them. CDR3 sequence: CASSIGAGRENIQYF. In nucleotides, the CDR3 is TGTGCCAGTAGTATCGGCGCAGGGCGAGAAAACATTCAGTACTTC.

The chain carries TRBV10-3 and TRBJ1-6, with D maybe TRBD1 (5 bases). V was trimmed by 0 bases and J by 7 bases, leaving 16 bases between them. CDR1 is ENHRY and CDR2 is SYGVKD in the germline V gene. This CDR3 has 17 residues. The CDR3 is CAISESRLRDSNSPLHF. The CDR3 region has the DNA TGTGCCATCAGTGAGTCGAGACTAAGGGACTCCAATTCACCCCTCCACTTT.

V gene TRBV5-1 combines with J gene TRBJ2-4; 8 bases are shared with TRBD1. With V trimmed by 2 bases and J by 2 bases, 3 bases remained unmatched. Germline-derived CDR1 and CDR2 are SGHRS and YFSETQ. This CDR3 has 15 residues. The CDR3 nucleotides read TGCGCCAGCAGCTTATCAGGGGGCCCCAAAAACATTCAGTACTTC. Translated, it gives CASSLSGGPKNIQYF.

The V and J genes are TRBV2 and TRBJ1-1; D unresolved. V was shortened by 7 bases and J by 3 bases, with 9 bases between the two germline ends. Germline CDR1 is SNHLY and CDR2 is FYNNEI. The CDR3 spans 12 residues. Here the CDR3 DNA reads TGTGCCAGCACCGAAGGGTACACTGAAGCTTTCTTT. Translating it yields CASTEGYTEAFF.

The V call is TRBV12-3 or TRBV12-4, the J call TRBJ2-5, with unresolved D. Trimming took off 6 bases at V and 1 base at J, with 9 bases between the two ends. CDR3 length equals 13 residues. The CDR3 DNA sequence: TGTGCCAGCAGGTCCGGCTTCCAAGAGACCCAGTACTTC. Its protein is CASRSGFQETQYF.

This chain connects TRBV4-3 to TRBJ2-1; D remains ambiguous. The CDR3 extends over 15 amino acids. Germline V gives CDR1 LGHNA, CDR2 YSLEER. The germline V and J ends were trimmed by 0 bases and 5 bases, with 11 bases remaining between them. The CDR3 loop is CASSQETQNNNEQFF. The CDR3 DNA is TGCGCCAGCAGCCAAGAAACCCAAAATAACAATGAGCAGTTCTTC.

The rearrangement uses TRBV12-3 or TRBV12-4 and TRBJ2-7, with no clear D. V was trimmed by 6 bases and J by 2 bases, leaving 11 bases between them. The CDR3 spans 13 residues. The chain's CDR3 is CASSHQETYEQYF. The CDR3 coding sequence is TGTGCCAGCAGCCACCAAGAAACCTACGAGCAGTACTTC.

Note on this clone: One junction end disagrees with the germline gene, perhaps due to a read error. This chain connects TRBV28 to TRBJ1-2; 7 nucleotides match TRBD1. Germline loops: CDR1 MDHEN, CDR2 SYDVKM. The CDR3 loop spans 14 amino acids. The CDR3 bases are TGTGCCAGCATTTTACGAGGGGGCGGGCATGGCTACACCTTC. Translated: CASILRGGGHGYTF.

The CDR3 coding sequence is TGTGCCAGCAGGACGGCGCGGGGTATCCCCTACGAGCAGTACTTC. Translated, it gives CASRTARGIPYEQYF. The chain recombines TRBV6-5 with TRBJ2-7, with D perhaps TRBD2 (6 bases). V was shortened by 6 bases and J by 2 bases, with 17 bases between the two germline ends. Germline V gene lookup returns CDR1 MNHEY and CDR2 SVGAGI. CDR3 length equals 15 residues.

The CDR3 DNA is TGTGCCACCACGACAGGGGACCAAGAGACCCAGTACTTC. Translation gives CATTTGDQETQYF. The chain combines TRBV7-9 with TRBJ2-5; TRBD1 agrees at 8 bases. Germline V gives CDR1 SEHNR, CDR2 FQNEAQ (reference sequence). The CDR3 contains 13 residues. The J segment lost 0 bases and the V segment lost 10 bases, leaving 4 bases of the junction unmatched.

The rearrangement links TRBV6-1 to TRBJ2-1, with D perhaps matching TRBD2 (5 bases). Germline CDR1 and CDR2: MNHNS and SASEGT. V was pared by 4 bases and J by 1 base, with 14 bases between. The CDR3 has 16 residues. The CDR3 coding sequence is TGTGCCAGCAGTGTCCAACGGAGGACTTCCTACAATGAGCAGTTCTTC. It is translated as CASSVQRRTSYNEQFF.

Comment on this clone: Distinct nucleotide sequences in the sample also encode this CDR3. The chain is built from TRBV5-6 and TRBJ2-3, with 9 bases lining up with TRBD1. Germline CDR1 and CDR2: SGHDT and YYEEEE. V shed 0 bases, J shed 1 base, and the junction held 0 bases outside the gene matches. CDR3 length: 15 residues. CDR3 protein: CASSLGQGGTDTQYF. The CDR3 DNA follows: TGTGCCAGCAGCTTGGGACAGGGGGGCACAGATACGCAGTATTTT.

The J gene is TRBJ2-1, the V gene TRBV6-1; tentatively, D is TRBD2 (5 bases). CDR1 is MNHNS and CDR2 is SASEGT in the germline V gene. Trimming stripped 0 bases from V and 9 bases from J, with 12 bases between. This CDR3 contains 14 residues. CDR3 residues: CASSEATSDGEQFF. The CDR3 DNA reads TGTGCCAGCAGTGAAGCTACTAGTGACGGTGAGCAGTTCTTC.

The V call is TRBV7-2, the J call TRBJ2-7, with 9 bases aligning to TRBD1. Germline CDR1 and CDR2: SGHTA and FQGNSA. The junction had 11 bases not matched to a gene; V was cut back by 5 bases and J by 9 bases. This CDR3 has 14 residues. This chain's CDR3 is CASSPGTGSTRQYF. The CDR3 DNA reads TGTGCCAGCAGCCCCGGGACAGGGTCGACCCGGCAGTACTTC.

The CDR3 protein is CASSPPFQAGGYTF. CDR3 DNA: TGTGCCAGCTCACCACCGTTTCAGGCCGGAGGCTACACCTTC. The chain carries TRBV18 and TRBJ1-2; no clear D. CDR3 length: 14 amino acids. CDR1 is KGHSH and CDR2 is LQKENI in the germline V gene. Deletions cut 0 bases from V and 8 bases from J, with 13 bases between.

This chain uses TRBV24-1 with TRBJ2-1; TRBD2 might be the D (6 bases). Trimming pared 3 bases from V and 0 bases from J, leaving 14 bases between. The CDR3 length is 17 residues. Germline values: CDR1 KGHDR, CDR2 SFDVKD. The CDR3 DNA sequence: TGTGCCACCAGTGATCCCGTCCCGGGGGACTCCTACAATGAGCAGTTCTTC. Encoded protein: CATSDPVPGDSYNEQFF.

The chain has TRBV11-3 and TRBJ2-7; TRBD2 might be the D (6 bases). The CDR3 length is 20 residues. Germline CDR1 and CDR2: SGHNT and YENEEA. V was pared by 1 base and J by 6 bases, with 31 bases between. CDR3 protein: CASSLVQGRMKLAPLGEQYF. The CDR3 DNA reads as TGTGCCAGCAGCTTAGTTCAGGGACGGATGAAACTAGCTCCTTTGGGCGAGCAGTACTTC. The whole variable domain, filled in from reference TRBV11-3 and TRBJ2-7, reads EAGVVQSPRYKIIEKKQPVAFWCNPISGHNTLYWYLQNLGQGPELLIRYENEEAVDDSQLPKDRFSAERLKGVDSTLKIQPAELGDSAVYLCASSLVQGRMKLAPLGEQYFGPGTRLTVT.

V is TRBV28 and J is TRBJ1-5; weak D call: TRBD1 (6 bases). The CDR3 contains 16 residues. Germline lookup yields CDR1 MDHEN and CDR2 SYDVKM. The V end was cut by 8 bases, the J end by 7 bases, with 24 bases between. CDR3 residues: CASRTPSNRVVQPQHF. For the CDR3, the DNA is TGTGCCAGCCGTACCCCGAGCAACAGGGTCGTCCAGCCCCAGCATTTT.

The J gene is TRBJ1-2, the V gene TRBV2, with unresolved D. The germline gives CDR1 SNHLY, CDR2 FYNNEI. CDR3 length: 14 residues. The V end was cut by 7 bases, the J end by 0 bases, with 12 bases between. The CDR3, as DNA: TGTGCCAGCAATCTTGTGGGATCTAACTATGGCTACACCTTC. Translating it yields CASNLVGSNYGYTF.

The chain employs TRBV5-1 and TRBJ1-4, with 7 positions matching TRBD1. Germline V CDR1 and CDR2: SGHRS, YFSETQ. J lost 2 bases, V lost 4 bases, and 2 bases had no gene match. The CDR3 totals 14 residues. The CDR3 loop reads CASSRQGTNEKLFF. CDR3 coding DNA: TGCGCCAGCAGCCGACAGGGTACTAATGAAAAACTGTTTTTT.

The V and J genes are TRBV2 and TRBJ1-6, with D perhaps matching TRBD1 (6 bases). The CDR3 has 14 residues. CDR1 and CDR2 (germline): SNHLY, FYNNEI. The germline V and J ends were trimmed by 8 bases and 10 bases, with 18 bases remaining between them. Written as DNA, the CDR3 is TGTGCCAGCGGGGGGCCCGCGGCGAGGTCACCCCTCCACTTT. Its protein is CASGGPAARSPLHF.